Here is one TCR beta chain with its context. Its antigen is undetermined. A multiplex PCR was run with 60 Vbeta primers and 13 Jbeta primers. Method: immunoSEQ multiplex PCR; TCRdb's copy keeps in-frame clones and lacks some. The sample holds some 140,000 clones, approximately 80% seen once. These data belong to a study of cytomegalovirus exposure and HLA in healthy donors. Study-wide findings and caveats: Sequencing likely generated an artifact that appeared as a cluster of highly shared sequence variants. With high specificity and sensitivity, the classifier reportedly diagnosed cytomegalovirus status.

Germline CDR1 and CDR2: MGHRA and YSYEKL. The J segment lost 5 bases and the V segment lost 1 base, leaving 6 bases of the junction unmatched. The CDR3 has 16 residues. The material sequenced was PBMCs. This receptor was obtained from a young man in good health and CMV-seropositive. The chain combines TRBV4-1 with TRBJ2-7; 12 bases map to TRBD2. CDR3 amino acids: CASSQGGLAGINEQYF. The CDR3 DNA is TGCGCCAGCAGCCAAGGCGGACTAGCGGGGATCAACGAGCAGTACTTC.